This T cell receptor (beta chain) comes out of a study of blood T cell repertoires in COVID-19. CDR1 and CDR2 (germline): LNHDA, SQIVND (reference sequence). Trimming stripped 6 bases from V and 1 base from J, with 9 bases between. The CDR3 has 13 residues. In its sample, this clone was seen once. Original processing methods: Reference gene primer amplification gave nucleated cell count estimates. Sequenced by immunoSEQ multiplex PCR; TCRdb stores in-frame clones only, minus some. V, J and clone size are taken as reported in that table, and D and trimming were inferred from the DNA itself. The sample lists 250,000 or so clones, 90% to 95% occurring once.

The rearrangement uses TRBV19 and TRBJ1-1; tentative D call: TRBD1 (5 bases). The clonotype was recovered from a human donor in a cohort exposed to, infected with or recovered from COVID-19 (not recorded which). The donor label of this sample is uncertain. Input material: PBMCs or T cells enriched from blood (not recorded which). CDR3 in DNA: TGTGCCAGTAGAGACAGACCGAACACTGAAGCTTTCTTT. It yields the protein CASRDRPNTEAFF.